Listed below are T cell receptor beta chains from one sample, sequenced in a study of beta chain features in type 1 diabetes. TCRdb's copy holds only in-frame clones and misses some; the assay was immunoSEQ multiplex PCR. This sample has more than 550,000 clones, with over 12% found just once. Source material: naive CD4+ T cells from blood. The origin of the receptors is a man in his late teens or twenties with type 1 diabetes. CDR3s include the opening cysteine and the closing phenylalanine or tryptophan. D genes are given only for firm matches. The size of a clone is reported for some rows only, either as once, few or many, or as a class for expanded clones.

d_call j_call clone_size v_call cdr3_nt cdr3_aa
. TRBJ2-7 few TRBV30 TGTGCCTGGAGTTCAGGGAGGCCCTACGAGCAGTACTTC CAWSSGRPYEQYF
. TRBJ1-5 few TRBV2 TGTGCCAGCAGTGGAAGGACTAATAGCAATCAGCCCCAGCATTTT CASSGRTNSNQPQHF
. TRBJ1-4 few TRBV5-8 TGTGCCAGCAGCTTGTCGAGAGGGGCCTTTGCAACTAATGAAAAACTGTTTTTT CASSLSRGAFATNEKLFF
. TRBJ2-3 . TRBV7-8 TGTGCCAGCAGCGGGCGGACCTCTAGCACAGATACGCAGTATTTT CASSGRTSSTDTQYF
. TRBJ2-5 . TRBV27 TGTGCCAGCAGTTTATCGTGGGTTCAAGAGACCCAGTACTTC CASSLSWVQETQYF
. TRBJ2-7 . TRBV30 TGTGCCTGGAGTGCCCAGGGAGAGCAGTACTTC CAWSAQGEQYF
. TRBJ2-7 few TRBV7-2 TGTGCCAGCAGCGTGGGACAAGGGGCCATCTACGAGCAGTACTTC CASSVGQGAIYEQYF
TRBD2 TRBJ2-2 . TRBV4-1 TGCGCCAGCAGCCAAGTGGGACTAGCGGGAGTAATAGCGAACACCGGGGAGCTGTTTTTT CASSQVGLAGVIANTGELFF
. TRBJ2-7 few TRBV7-9 TGTGCCAGCAGCTTTTCCGGCTACGAGCAGTACTTC CASSFSGYEQYF
. TRBJ1-3 few TRBV18 TGTGCCAGCTCACCACAATCAGGACTTGGAAACACCATATATTTT CASSPQSGLGNTIYF
. TRBJ2-6 few TRBV10-3 TGTGCCGCGGGGGCAGGGCTGGATGGGGCCAACGTCCTGACTTTC CAAGAGLDGANVLTF
. TRBJ2-5 few TRBV25-1 TGTGCCAGCGGCACGGGCGGGACGGGGACCCAGTACTTC CASGTGGTGTQYF
. TRBJ2-7 few TRBV7-9 TGTGCCAGCAGCATCAGGGAGGACGAGCAGTACTTC CASSIREDEQYF
. TRBJ1-4 . TRBV6-5 TGTGCCAGCAGTTACCGCAGGACCTTTAATGAAAAACTGTTTTTT CASSYRRTFNEKLFF
TRBD1 TRBJ1-6 . TRBV5-8 TGTGCCAGCAGCTCACCAACTGCTCTGACAGGGTTCGCCTCACCCCTCCACTTT CASSSPTALTGFASPLHF
TRBD2 TRBJ2-1 . TRBV2 TGTGCCAGCACCCTACTAGCGAAGGATGAGCAGTTCTTC CASTLLAKDEQFF
. TRBJ2-6 . TRBV29-1 TGCAGCGTTGAAGAAGAGGGCCACTCTGGGGCCAACGTCCTGACTTTC CSVEEEGHSGANVLTF
. TRBJ2-5 few TRBV30 TGTGCCTGGAATAAGTTTGGGGAGACCCAGTACTTC CAWNKFGETQYF
. TRBJ2-3 . TRBV2 TGTGCCAGCAGACTGGACGGAGATACGCAGTATTTT CASRLDGDTQYF
TRBD2 TRBJ2-1 few TRBV2 TGTGCCAGCAAGATCGATAGCGGGGGAGAGCAGTTCTTC CASKIDSGGEQFF
TRBD2 TRBJ2-7 . TRBV5-1 TGCGCCAGCAAAAACCTACGCGGGAGCGGCTTCGAGCAGTACTTC CASKNLRGSGFEQYF
. TRBJ1-1 few TRBV7-2 TGTGCCAGCAGCCGACAGATGAACACTGAAGCTTTCTTT CASSRQMNTEAFF
. TRBJ2-5 few TRBV6-5 TGTGCCAGCAGTTACTCCCAGGGACACCCCAGGGAGTACTTC CASSYSQGHPREYF
. TRBJ1-1 few TRBV5-4 TGTGCCAGTGGGGATTATAGGGGTCGTGTCGGCACTGAAGCTTTCTTT CASGDYRGRVGTEAFF
. TRBJ1-1 . TRBV7-9 TGTGCCAGCAGCTTAGATCAGGAGAACACTGAAGCTTTCTTT CASSLDQENTEAFF
. TRBJ1-3 . TRBV6-1 TGTGCCAGCAGTGAACACTTCTACTCTGGAAACACCATATATTTT CASSEHFYSGNTIYF
. TRBJ1-5 few TRBV30 TGTGCCTGGAGTTGGGACAGCAATCAGCCCCAGCATTTT CAWSWDSNQPQHF
. TRBJ2-1 few TRBV30 TGTGCCTGGAGTGTAGGTCCGTACAATGAGCAGTTCTTC CAWSVGPYNEQFF
. TRBJ2-2 few TRBV5-6 TGTGCCAGCAGCTATGACAGATACACCGGGGAGCTGTTTTTT CASSYDRYTGELFF
TRBD2 TRBJ2-5 . TRBV2 TGTGCCAGCCCCAGGGTGGGACTAATGGAGACCCAGTACTTC CASPRVGLMETQYF
. TRBJ2-3 once TRBV7-2 TGTGCCAGCAGCTTACCTCCCAGGGGACAACGCACAGATACGCAGTATTTT CASSLPPRGQRTDTQYF
TRBD2 TRBJ2-6 few TRBV7-8 TGTGCCAGCAGCTTCCGGGGGGCTGGGGCCAACGTCCTGACTTTC CASSFRGAGANVLTF
TRBD1 TRBJ2-1 few TRBV28 TGTGCCAGCAGCCCGGGGGACAGGCTATACAATGAGCAGTTCTTC CASSPGDRLYNEQFF
. TRBJ1-2 few TRBV7-2 TGTGCCAGCAGCTTAGGGCAGGGATATGGCTACACCTTC CASSLGQGYGYTF
TRBD1 TRBJ2-4 few TRBV11-2 TGTGCCAGCAGCTCGGGGACAGGGCCAAACATTCAGTACTTC CASSSGTGPNIQYF
. TRBJ2-7 . TRBV30 TGTGCCTGGAACCGGATCTCCTACGAGCAGTACTTC CAWNRISYEQYF
TRBD2 TRBJ2-7 few TRBV14 TGTGCCAGCAGCCGAGGACTAGCAGGTGGTTTCGAGCAGTACTTC CASSRGLAGGFEQYF
. TRBJ2-7 few TRBV7-6 TGTGCCAGCAGCTTAGGCCCATCCTACGAGCAGTACTTC CASSLGPSYEQYF
. TRBJ2-1 few TRBV9 TGTGCCAGCAGCGCCCCAGGAGAGCAGTTCTTC CASSAPGEQFF
. TRBJ2-3 few TRBV25-1 TGTGCCAGCAGTGATCCGACAAGCACAGATACGCAGTATTTT CASSDPTSTDTQYF
. TRBJ2-2 once TRBV10-3 TGTGCCATCAGTCAATCCGCACAGAACACCGGGGAGCTGTTTTTT CAISQSAQNTGELFF
. TRBJ2-5 . TRBV12-5 TGTGCTAGTGGTAAAACCGTAAGGGGGGGCCTGGAGACCCAGTACTTC CASGKTVRGGLETQYF
TRBD1 TRBJ1-2 . TRBV19 TGTGCCAGTCGACGAACCGGGACAGCAGCCTATGGCTACACCTTC CASRRTGTAAYGYTF
. TRBJ2-2 . TRBV7-2 TGTGCCAGCACCCATTTCGACTTAAAGGCCGGGGAGCTGTTTTTT CASTHFDLKAGELFF
. TRBJ1-2 . TRBV7-9 TGTGCCAGCAGCTTAGGCGTCGGCTATGGCTACACCTTC CASSLGVGYGYTF